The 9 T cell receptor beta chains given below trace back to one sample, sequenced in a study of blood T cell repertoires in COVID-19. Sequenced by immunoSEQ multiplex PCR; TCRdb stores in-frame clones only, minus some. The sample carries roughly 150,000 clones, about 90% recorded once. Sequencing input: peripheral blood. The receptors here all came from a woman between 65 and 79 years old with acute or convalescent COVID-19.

DNA of the CDR3: TGTGCCAGCAGGACCTCCGGGACAGGGTATGCTGGGGCCAACGTCCTGACTTTC. Protein sequence: CASRTSGTGYAGANVLTF. The rearrangement uses TRBV27 and TRBJ2-6; 9 nucleotides align to TRBD1. V lost 6 bases to trimming and J lost 2 bases; unmatched junction nucleotides: 11. The germline V gene encodes CDR1 MNHEY and CDR2 SMNVEV (reference sequence). CDR3 size: 18 residues.

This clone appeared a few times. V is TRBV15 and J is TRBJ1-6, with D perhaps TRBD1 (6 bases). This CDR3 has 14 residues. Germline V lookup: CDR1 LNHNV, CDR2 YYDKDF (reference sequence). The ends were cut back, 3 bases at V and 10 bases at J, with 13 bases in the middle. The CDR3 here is CATSSRDNWSPLHF. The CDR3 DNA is TGTGCCACCAGCAGCCGGGACAATTGGTCACCCCTCCACTTT.

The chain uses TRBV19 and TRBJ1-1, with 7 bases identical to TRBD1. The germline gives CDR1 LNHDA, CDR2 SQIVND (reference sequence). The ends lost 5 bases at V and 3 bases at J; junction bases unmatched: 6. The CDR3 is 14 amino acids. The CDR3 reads CASSPQTGHTEAFF. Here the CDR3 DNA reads TGTGCCAGTAGTCCTCAGACAGGGCACACTGAAGCTTTCTTT.

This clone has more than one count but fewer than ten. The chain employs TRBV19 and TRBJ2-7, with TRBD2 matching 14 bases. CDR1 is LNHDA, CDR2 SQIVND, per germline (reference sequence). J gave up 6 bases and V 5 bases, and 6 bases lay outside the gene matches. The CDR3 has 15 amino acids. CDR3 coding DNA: TGTGCCAGTAGTGATCGGACTAGCGGGAGGACCGAGCAGTACTTC. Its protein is CASSDRTSGRTEQYF.

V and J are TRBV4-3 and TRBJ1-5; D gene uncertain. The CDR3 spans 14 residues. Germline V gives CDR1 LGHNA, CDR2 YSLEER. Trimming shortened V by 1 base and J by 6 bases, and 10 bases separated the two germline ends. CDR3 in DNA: TGCGCCAGCAGCCAAGTCCACGGCGGTCAGCCCCAGCATTTT. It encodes CASSQVHGGQPQHF.

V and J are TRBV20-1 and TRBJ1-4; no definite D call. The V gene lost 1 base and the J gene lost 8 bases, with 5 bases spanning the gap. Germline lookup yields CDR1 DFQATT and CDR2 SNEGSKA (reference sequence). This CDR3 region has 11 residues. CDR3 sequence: CSARVAEKLFF. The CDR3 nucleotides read TGCAGTGCTAGAGTCGCGGAAAAACTGTTTTTT.

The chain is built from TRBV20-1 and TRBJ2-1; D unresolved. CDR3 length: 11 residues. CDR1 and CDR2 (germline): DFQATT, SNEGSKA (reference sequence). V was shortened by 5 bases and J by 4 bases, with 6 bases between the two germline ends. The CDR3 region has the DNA TGCAGTGCTGAGAAATACAATGAGCAGTTCTTC. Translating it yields CSAEKYNEQFF.

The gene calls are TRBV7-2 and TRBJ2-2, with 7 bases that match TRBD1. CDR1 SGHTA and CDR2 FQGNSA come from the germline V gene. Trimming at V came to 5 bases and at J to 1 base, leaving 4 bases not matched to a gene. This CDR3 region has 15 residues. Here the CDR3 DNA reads TGTGCCAGCAGCCTAGGACAGGTGAACACCGGGGAGCTGTTTTTT. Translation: CASSLGQVNTGELFF.

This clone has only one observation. The DNA for the CDR3 is TGTGCCAGCACCCGGGACAGGGGGAGAGATACGCAGTATTTT. It codes for CASTRDRGRDTQYF. The V and J genes are TRBV7-9 and TRBJ2-3, with 11 bases fitting TRBD1. Germline V gives CDR1 SEHNR, CDR2 FQNEAQ (reference sequence). The CDR3 extends over 14 amino acids. Trimming took 7 bases from V and 5 from J; bases not matched to a gene: 5.